A selection of T cell receptor beta chains follows, all from one sample in a study of T cells after yellow fever vaccination. A single record per CDR3 protein comes from TCRdb applying MiXCR to the 5' RACE reads. The data hold about 260,000 distinct CDR3 sequences, with about an eighth observed a single time. The sequencing used CD4+ T cells sorted from PBMCs, collected 45 days after the yellow fever booster vaccination. The origin of the receptors is a man aged 25-40 years who received the YFV17D yellow fever vaccine. The CDR3 runs from the conserved cysteine through the conserved F or W. The D gene is left open where the match is weak. Some rows have no size entry. The others give once, few or many, or a class for an expanded clone.

CDR3 DNA,CDR3 protein,J gene,clone size,V gene,D gene
TGTGCCAGCAGCCAAGAGGGGAAAGGGGTCGAGACCCAGTACTTC,CASSQEGKGVETQYF,TRBJ2-5,many,TRBV4-2,.
TGTGCCAGCAGCCAAGATGCCGGGAGGGTTGTCTTC,CASSQDAGRVVF,TRBJ2-1,.,TRBV3-1,TRBD2
TGTGCCAGCAGCCTACAGGAGGGCACAGATACGCAGTATTTT,CASSLQEGTDTQYF,TRBJ2-3,.,TRBV9,.
TGCGCCAGCAGCCTGACTAGCCGGGAGATGGATACGCAGTATTTT,CASSLTSREMDTQYF,TRBJ2-3,.,TRBV4-1,TRBD2
TGTGCCAGCAGCCAATGGGCGGGAGTCAACACCGGGGAGCTGTTTTTT,CASSQWAGVNTGELFF,TRBJ2-2,.,TRBV3-1,TRBD2
TGTGCCAGCAGCCAATGGTCAAGCAATGAGCAGTTCTTC,CASSQWSSNEQFF,TRBJ2-1,few,TRBV14,.
TGTGCCAGCAGCTTAACTGTTACCTCCTACGAGCAGTACTTC,CASSLTVTSYEQYF,TRBJ2-7,.,TRBV13,.
TGTGCCAGCTCACCACCGAGGGGAGACACCGGGGAGCTGTTTTTT,CASSPPRGDTGELFF,TRBJ2-2,many,TRBV18,.
TGCAGCGTTGTAAGGCCAGTTGAATTAGATGAGCAGTTCTTC,CSVVRPVELDEQFF,TRBJ2-1,few,TRBV29-1,.
TGCGCCAGCAGCCAAGAAATAGCGGGGGTTTCATACAATGAGCAGTTCTTC,CASSQEIAGVSYNEQFF,TRBJ2-1,few,TRBV4-3,TRBD2
TGTGCCAGCAGAATGACCGGGACAGGGTCCCTCGAGCAGTACTTC,CASRMTGTGSLEQYF,TRBJ2-7,few,TRBV7-2,TRBD1
TGCAGTGCGGCTTCCGACGGGACACAACAAGAGACCCAGTACTTC,CSAASDGTQQETQYF,TRBJ2-5,.,TRBV20-1,.
TGTGCCAGCAGGATGGCCAGGGGCCCACAAGAGACCCAGTACTTC,CASRMARGPQETQYF,TRBJ2-5,.,TRBV2,.
TGCGCCAGCAGCACTATTAGCGGCTACAATGAGCAGTTCTTC,CASSTISGYNEQFF,TRBJ2-1,.,TRBV5-1,.
TGTGCCAGCAGTTTAGCTGACAGAGCCTACGAGCAGTACTTC,CASSLADRAYEQYF,TRBJ2-7,.,TRBV12-3/TRBV12-4,.
TGTGCCAGCAGCCAAGGACAGAATCAGCCCCAGCATTTT,CASSQGQNQPQHF,TRBJ1-5,.,TRBV7-2,.
TGCAGTGCTAGAATGGGCGGGAGGAACTCCTACGAGCAGTACTTC,CSARMGGRNSYEQYF,TRBJ2-7,.,TRBV20-1,TRBD2
TGTGCCAGCAGTCCCCCGGGGGCTGGGGCCAACGTCCTGACTTTC,CASSPPGAGANVLTF,TRBJ2-6,.,TRBV27,.
TGCAGTGCTTACATGACAGGGCCCTACGAGCAGTACTTC,CSAYMTGPYEQYF,TRBJ2-7,few,TRBV20-1,TRBD1
TGTGCCAGCAGCTCGGGACTAGCGGGTCACGAGCAGTTCTTC,CASSSGLAGHEQFF,TRBJ2-1,.,TRBV7-2,TRBD2
TGCAGTGCTCCGCAGGGGGGGAACACCGGGGAGCTGTTTTTT,CSAPQGGNTGELFF,TRBJ2-2,.,TRBV20-1,.
TGTGCCAGCCCCCCCTCTTTCTACGAGCAGTACTTC,CASPPSFYEQYF,TRBJ2-7,few,TRBV12-3/TRBV12-4,.
TGTGCCAGCAGTTTCGGGCAAAGGGGTAATTCACCCCTCCACTTT,CASSFGQRGNSPLHF,TRBJ1-6,.,TRBV12-3/TRBV12-4,.
TGTGCCAGCAGTGATCAGCGGGGCTCCTACGAGCAGTACTTC,CASSDQRGSYEQYF,TRBJ2-7,.,TRBV6-1,TRBD2
TGTGCCAGCAGTGAAGCGGCTTCCAGCACGAAGCTGTTTTTT,CASSEAASSTKLFF,TRBJ2-2,many,TRBV2,.
TGCGCCAGCAGCCAAGAAATGGTCGACTCTGGGGCCAACGTCCTGACTTTC,CASSQEMVDSGANVLTF,TRBJ2-6,few,TRBV4-3,.
TGCAGTGCTTACCGGGGTAGCGGGGGCAATGAGCAGTTCTTC,CSAYRGSGGNEQFF,TRBJ2-1,.,TRBV20-1,TRBD2
TGTGCCAGCAGTTACCTCCCGGGGCGCGGAGAGACCCAGTACTTC,CASSYLPGRGETQYF,TRBJ2-5,.,TRBV6-5,.
TGTGCCAGCAGTCTGACACTGAGGGGCTACACCTTC,CASSLTLRGYTF,TRBJ1-2,few,TRBV28,.
TGTGCCAGCGGGACTAGCATCGGGAATGAGCAGTTCTTC,CASGTSIGNEQFF,TRBJ2-1,.,TRBV7-2,TRBD2
TGCAGTGCTAGTCCTAGCGGGGTCATAGAGGCCCAGTACTTC,CSASPSGVIEAQYF,TRBJ2-5,few,TRBV20-1,TRBD2
TGCAGTGCTAGAGATCAGGGTTTCTCAGATACGCAGTATTTT,CSARDQGFSDTQYF,TRBJ2-3,few,TRBV20-1,.
TGTGCCAGCAGCTTAGAAGTCAACGAGCAGTACTTC,CASSLEVNEQYF,TRBJ2-7,few,TRBV7-2,.
TGTGCCAGCAGCTCGGCACAGGGGGGAATTCAGCCCCAGCATTTT,CASSSAQGGIQPQHF,TRBJ1-5,.,TRBV5-6,TRBD1
TGTGCCAGCAGCAACGCTCCCGGAGATACGCAGTATTTT,CASSNAPGDTQYF,TRBJ2-3,few,TRBV7-2,.
TGTGCCAGCTCACTCAGGACAGGGGAGGACGAGCAGTACTTC,CASSLRTGEDEQYF,TRBJ2-7,.,TRBV18,TRBD1
TGCGCCAGCAGCTTGGGGACAGGGGGTTCAATGAGCTCCTACAATGAGCAGTTCTTC,CASSLGTGGSMSSYNEQFF,TRBJ2-1,.,TRBV5-1,TRBD1
TGTGCCAGCAGCCAACTAGCGGGAGGCCTACGGTACAATGAGCAGTTCTTC,CASSQLAGGLRYNEQFF,TRBJ2-1,.,TRBV5-8,TRBD2
TGCAGCGTTGATTTGGGAGGGGCAAGGGAGCAGTACTTC,CSVDLGGAREQYF,TRBJ2-7,many,TRBV29-1,TRBD2
TGTGCCAGCAGCTTTTATCCGGGCCCCTACGAGCAGTACTTC,CASSFYPGPYEQYF,TRBJ2-7,few,TRBV7-2,.
TGTGCCAGCAAAAGGTCGGGGGGTAATGAAGCTTTCTTT,CASKRSGGNEAFF,TRBJ1-1,.,TRBV28,.
TGTGCCAGCAGCCCCCCCGGGGTTACAGATACGCAGTATTTT,CASSPPGVTDTQYF,TRBJ2-3,few,TRBV4-2,.
TGTGCCAGCAGTGATACGACAGGCTACGAGCAGTACTTC,CASSDTTGYEQYF,TRBJ2-7,.,TRBV2,.
TGCAGCGTTGCGATGATCCCGTCGGGGCGTGGGGACGAGACCCAGTACTTC,CSVAMIPSGRGDETQYF,TRBJ2-5,.,TRBV29-1,.
TGTGCCACCAGCAGAGGGGACGGACTCGACGAGCAGTACTTC,CATSRGDGLDEQYF,TRBJ2-7,many,TRBV15,.
TGCGCCAGCAGAGGACGGACTCCGTTCTCTGGGGCCAACGTCCTGACTTTC,CASRGRTPFSGANVLTF,TRBJ2-6,.,TRBV4-3,.